These T cell receptor beta chains were read from a single sample in a study of naive and memory T cell subsets. TCRdb fed the UMI-ligation and nested PCR reads into MiXCR, producing one record per CDR3 protein. The profile shows 75,000 to 85,000 distinct CDR3 sequences, roughly 14% of them singletons. Sequenced input: central memory CD4+ T cells from blood. The receptors here all came from a human donor in good health. The CDR3 runs from the conserved cysteine through the conserved F or W. The D gene is left open where the match is weak. Clone size is stated in some rows and not others, as once, few, many or a class when expanded.

cdr3_nt: TGCAGTGCTAGAGCTGGGACTTCTCGCAATGAGCAGTTCTTC; cdr3_aa: CSARAGTSRNEQFF; clone_size: few; v_call: TRBV20-1; j_call: TRBJ2-1; d_call: NA
cdr3_nt: TGCAGCGTTGTAAGGGCTGGGGCCAACGTCCTGACTTTC; cdr3_aa: CSVVRAGANVLTF; clone_size: NA; v_call: TRBV29-1; j_call: TRBJ2-6; d_call: NA
cdr3_nt: TGTGCCAGCTCACCACCACTAGTGGCAGATACGCAGTATTTT; cdr3_aa: CASSPPLVADTQYF; clone_size: NA; v_call: TRBV18; j_call: TRBJ2-3; d_call: NA
cdr3_nt: TGTGCCAGCAGTGGACAGGTCTTGTCGTCCGGGGAGCTGTTTTTT; cdr3_aa: CASSGQVLSSGELFF; clone_size: few; v_call: TRBV2; j_call: TRBJ2-2; d_call: NA
cdr3_nt: TGCAGCGTTGACACAGGAAATAGGGAGACCCAGTACTTC; cdr3_aa: CSVDTGNRETQYF; clone_size: once; v_call: TRBV29-1; j_call: TRBJ2-5; d_call: NA
cdr3_nt: TGCGCCACCGGGGATTCATATGGCTACACCTTC; cdr3_aa: CATGDSYGYTF; clone_size: few; v_call: TRBV10-2; j_call: TRBJ1-2; d_call: NA
cdr3_nt: TGCAGCGTTGGTGGGCCGCAGTACAATGAGCAGTTCTTC; cdr3_aa: CSVGGPQYNEQFF; clone_size: many; v_call: TRBV29-1; j_call: TRBJ2-1; d_call: NA
cdr3_nt: TGTGCCAGCAGCTTAGGGTCGCATAATGAAAAACTGTTTTTT; cdr3_aa: CASSLGSHNEKLFF; clone_size: few; v_call: TRBV7-2; j_call: TRBJ1-4; d_call: NA
cdr3_nt: TGTGCAAGTCGCCTCACAGGGGCGCCCAATCAGCCCCAGCATTTT; cdr3_aa: CASRLTGAPNQPQHF; clone_size: few; v_call: TRBV12-2; j_call: TRBJ1-5; d_call: NA
cdr3_nt: TGCAGTGCTAGAGATGGCGGCAGAAGCTATGGCTACACCTTC; cdr3_aa: CSARDGGRSYGYTF; clone_size: few; v_call: TRBV20-1; j_call: TRBJ1-2; d_call: NA
cdr3_nt: TGCGCCAGCAGCCAATTGGCCAACGTCCTGACTTTC; cdr3_aa: CASSQLANVLTF; clone_size: NA; v_call: TRBV5-1; j_call: TRBJ2-6; d_call: NA
cdr3_nt: TGCAGTCCGGAGGATACAAGCACAGATACGCAGTATTTT; cdr3_aa: CSPEDTSTDTQYF; clone_size: many; v_call: TRBV20-1; j_call: TRBJ2-3; d_call: NA
cdr3_nt: TGTGCCAGCAGTTTATCGCCCAGGGTCACTGAAGCTTTCTTT; cdr3_aa: CASSLSPRVTEAFF; clone_size: NA; v_call: TRBV27; j_call: TRBJ1-1; d_call: NA
cdr3_nt: TGTGCCAGCAGTTTAGCGGCGGGGACGGGGAAGGACGAGCAGTACTTC; cdr3_aa: CASSLAAGTGKDEQYF; clone_size: few; v_call: TRBV12-3/TRBV12-4; j_call: TRBJ2-7; d_call: NA
cdr3_nt: TGTGCCAGCAGCTTGGTTCGGGCGCCCTATAATTCACCCCTCCACTTT; cdr3_aa: CASSLVRAPYNSPLHF; clone_size: few; v_call: TRBV5-4; j_call: TRBJ1-6; d_call: NA
cdr3_nt: TGTGCCAGCAGCTCCGGATGGGATTGGGACATGAATGGCTACACCTTC; cdr3_aa: CASSSGWDWDMNGYTF; clone_size: few; v_call: TRBV7-9; j_call: TRBJ1-2; d_call: NA
cdr3_nt: TGTGCCAGCTCGCGGCAGGAGCGGCATTCACCCCTCCACTTT; cdr3_aa: CASSRQERHSPLHF; clone_size: many; v_call: TRBV18; j_call: TRBJ1-6; d_call: NA
cdr3_nt: TGTGCCAGCAGACTAACGGTTAGGGTGACAGATACGCAGTATTTT; cdr3_aa: CASRLTVRVTDTQYF; clone_size: few; v_call: TRBV6-5; j_call: TRBJ2-3; d_call: NA
cdr3_nt: TGTGCCAGCAGCCAATGCTGGGGCCACACAGATACGCAGTATTTT; cdr3_aa: CASSQCWGHTDTQYF; clone_size: many; v_call: TRBV3-2; j_call: TRBJ2-3; d_call: NA
cdr3_nt: TGCAGCGTTGCAATACAGGGGGCGCCCGGGGAGCTGTTTTTT; cdr3_aa: CSVAIQGAPGELFF; clone_size: few; v_call: TRBV29-1; j_call: TRBJ2-2; d_call: TRBD1
cdr3_nt: TGCGCCAGCGGAACAGGGAGCACAGATACGCAGTATTTT; cdr3_aa: CASGTGSTDTQYF; clone_size: many; v_call: TRBV5-1; j_call: TRBJ2-3; d_call: NA
cdr3_nt: TGTGCCAGCAGGGTGCAACAGGGGCCCAATCAGCCCCAGCATTTT; cdr3_aa: CASRVQQGPNQPQHF; clone_size: few; v_call: TRBV27; j_call: TRBJ1-5; d_call: TRBD1
cdr3_nt: TGTGCCAGCAGCGTATACAGGGATTACGAGCAGTACTTC; cdr3_aa: CASSVYRDYEQYF; clone_size: NA; v_call: TRBV9; j_call: TRBJ2-7; d_call: NA
cdr3_nt: TGTGCCAGCAGTTTCCTCAGCGGGAGTATTTCGTACATTCAGTACTTC; cdr3_aa: CASSFLSGSISYIQYF; clone_size: few; v_call: TRBV5-5; j_call: TRBJ2-4; d_call: TRBD2
cdr3_nt: TGTGCCAGCAGCCCCTCGACAGGGCTCCACGAGCAGTACTTC; cdr3_aa: CASSPSTGLHEQYF; clone_size: NA; v_call: TRBV7-2; j_call: TRBJ2-7; d_call: TRBD1
cdr3_nt: TGTGCCAGCAGCTTAGAGGGAAGAGGCTACACCTTC; cdr3_aa: CASSLEGRGYTF; clone_size: NA; v_call: TRBV11-2; j_call: TRBJ1-2; d_call: NA
cdr3_nt: TGTGCCAGCAGCTTAGCGGAACCCTACGAGCAGTACTTC; cdr3_aa: CASSLAEPYEQYF; clone_size: NA; v_call: TRBV7-2; j_call: TRBJ2-7; d_call: NA
cdr3_nt: TGTGCCAGCAGTTTAGAGGGCTATGAGCAGTTCTTC; cdr3_aa: CASSLEGYEQFF; clone_size: NA; v_call: TRBV28; j_call: TRBJ2-1; d_call: NA
cdr3_nt: TGCGCCAGCAGCTTTAGCGGGTCAGCCTACAATGAGCAGTTCTTC; cdr3_aa: CASSFSGSAYNEQFF; clone_size: many; v_call: TRBV5-1; j_call: TRBJ2-1; d_call: TRBD2
cdr3_nt: TGTGCCATCAGTGGAGGACAGGGAGAAAAACTGTTTTTT; cdr3_aa: CAISGGQGEKLFF; clone_size: few; v_call: TRBV10-3; j_call: TRBJ1-4; d_call: TRBD1
cdr3_nt: TGTGCCAGCAGCCCATGGGTTAGGGGCTCCCCCCCCACAGATACGCAGTATTTT; cdr3_aa: CASSPWVRGSPPTDTQYF; clone_size: NA; v_call: TRBV7-2; j_call: TRBJ2-3; d_call: NA
cdr3_nt: TGTGCCAGCAGCCTATATCACTTGGCCGGGGAGCTGTTTTTT; cdr3_aa: CASSLYHLAGELFF; clone_size: few; v_call: TRBV7-2; j_call: TRBJ2-2; d_call: NA
cdr3_nt: TGTGCCAGCAGCCACGCCGGGACAGGCGTCAATGAGCAGTTCTTC; cdr3_aa: CASSHAGTGVNEQFF; clone_size: many; v_call: TRBV4-2; j_call: TRBJ2-1; d_call: TRBD1
cdr3_nt: TGTGCCAGCAGCCTAGGGACTAGCGGGACTCAAGAGACCCAGTACTTC; cdr3_aa: CASSLGTSGTQETQYF; clone_size: few; v_call: TRBV11-2; j_call: TRBJ2-5; d_call: TRBD2
cdr3_nt: TGCAGTGCTAGAGTGCCTAGCGGGATATACGAGCAGTACTTC; cdr3_aa: CSARVPSGIYEQYF; clone_size: NA; v_call: TRBV20-1; j_call: TRBJ2-7; d_call: TRBD2
cdr3_nt: TGTGCCAGCAAAACGAGAGGGGCAGGGGCGGTAGATACGCAGTATTTT; cdr3_aa: CASKTRGAGAVDTQYF; clone_size: NA; v_call: TRBV27; j_call: TRBJ2-3; d_call: NA
cdr3_nt: TGTGCCAGCAGCCCCCTTAATATGTTAGGAGATACGCAGTATTTT; cdr3_aa: CASSPLNMLGDTQYF; clone_size: few; v_call: TRBV28; j_call: TRBJ2-3; d_call: NA
cdr3_nt: TGCAGTGCTCCCCCCCTGCGGGGTGACACTGAAGCTTTCTTT; cdr3_aa: CSAPPLRGDTEAFF; clone_size: NA; v_call: TRBV20-1; j_call: TRBJ1-1; d_call: NA
cdr3_nt: TGTGCCAGCACCCCCGAAAGGCTAGCGGGAGGGCCGGGTACCGGGGAGCTGTTTTTT; cdr3_aa: CASTPERLAGGPGTGELFF; clone_size: few; v_call: TRBV11-2; j_call: TRBJ2-2; d_call: TRBD2
cdr3_nt: TGTGCCAGCAGCTGGGAACTGGGGGTTGCTCAGCCCCAGCATTTT; cdr3_aa: CASSWELGVAQPQHF; clone_size: few; v_call: TRBV5-5; j_call: TRBJ1-5; d_call: NA
cdr3_nt: TGTGCCAGCAGTAGCCTCCGACAGGCTGAAGCTTTCTTT; cdr3_aa: CASSSLRQAEAFF; clone_size: many; v_call: TRBV6-2/TRBV6-3; j_call: TRBJ1-1; d_call: NA
cdr3_nt: TGCAGCGTTGCGCCCCAGTGGTGGCGGGATTCTCACACAGATACGCAGTATTTT; cdr3_aa: CSVAPQWWRDSHTDTQYF; clone_size: many; v_call: TRBV29-1; j_call: TRBJ2-3; d_call: NA
cdr3_nt: TGCGCCAGCAGCTTGTTCCAGGATAACTATGGCTACACCTTC; cdr3_aa: CASSLFQDNYGYTF; clone_size: NA; v_call: TRBV5-1; j_call: TRBJ1-2; d_call: NA
cdr3_nt: TGCAGTGCTAGAGTAGTGGGACAGGGTTTCGAGCAGTACTTC; cdr3_aa: CSARVVGQGFEQYF; clone_size: few; v_call: TRBV20-1; j_call: TRBJ2-7; d_call: TRBD1
cdr3_nt: TGTGCCACCGGACAGCGGTACAATGAGCAGTTCTTC; cdr3_aa: CATGQRYNEQFF; clone_size: many; v_call: TRBV10-3; j_call: TRBJ2-1; d_call: NA
cdr3_nt: TGTGCCTGGAGACGACAGGCGAACTACGAGCAGTACTTC; cdr3_aa: CAWRRQANYEQYF; clone_size: many; v_call: TRBV30; j_call: TRBJ2-7; d_call: NA
cdr3_nt: TGTGCCAGCAGCTTGGATTGGCCTAAAGGAATCACAGATACGCAGTATTTT; cdr3_aa: CASSLDWPKGITDTQYF; clone_size: few; v_call: TRBV5-6; j_call: TRBJ2-3; d_call: NA
cdr3_nt: TGTGCCAGCAGCCAAGAAGCGGAAAACCAGGGGGGAGAGACCCAGTACTTC; cdr3_aa: CASSQEAENQGGETQYF; clone_size: NA; v_call: TRBV4-2; j_call: TRBJ2-5; d_call: NA
cdr3_nt: TGTGCCAGCAGCTTTTTCCGCGGGAGGCAAGAGACCCAGTACTTC; cdr3_aa: CASSFFRGRQETQYF; clone_size: NA; v_call: TRBV7-2; j_call: TRBJ2-5; d_call: TRBD2
cdr3_nt: TGTGCCAGCAGCCCGGGACTAGCGGTCAATGAGCAGTTCTTC; cdr3_aa: CASSPGLAVNEQFF; clone_size: many; v_call: TRBV5-4; j_call: TRBJ2-1; d_call: TRBD2
cdr3_nt: TGCGCCAGCAAAGAGAACGGAGGGAATCAGCCCCAGCATTTT; cdr3_aa: CASKENGGNQPQHF; clone_size: NA; v_call: TRBV10-2; j_call: TRBJ1-5; d_call: NA